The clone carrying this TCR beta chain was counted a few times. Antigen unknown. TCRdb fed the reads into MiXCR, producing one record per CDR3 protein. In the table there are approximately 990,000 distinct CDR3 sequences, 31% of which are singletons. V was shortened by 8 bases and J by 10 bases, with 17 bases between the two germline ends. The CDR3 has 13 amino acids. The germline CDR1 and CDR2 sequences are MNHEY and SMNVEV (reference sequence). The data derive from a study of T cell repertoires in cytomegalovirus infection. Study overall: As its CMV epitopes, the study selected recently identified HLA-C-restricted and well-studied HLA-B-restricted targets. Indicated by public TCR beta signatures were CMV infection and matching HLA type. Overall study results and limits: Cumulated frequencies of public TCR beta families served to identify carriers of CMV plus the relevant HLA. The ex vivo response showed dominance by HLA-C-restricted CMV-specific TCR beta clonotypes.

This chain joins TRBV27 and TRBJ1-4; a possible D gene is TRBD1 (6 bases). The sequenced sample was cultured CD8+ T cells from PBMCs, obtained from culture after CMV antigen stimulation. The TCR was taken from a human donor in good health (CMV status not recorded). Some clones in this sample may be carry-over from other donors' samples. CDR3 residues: CASSDGQYGKLFF. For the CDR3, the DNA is TGTGCCAGCTCCGATGGACAGTACGGAAAACTGTTTTTT. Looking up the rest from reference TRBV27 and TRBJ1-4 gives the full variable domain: EAQVTQNPRYLITVTGKKLTVTCSQNMNHEYMSWYRQDPGLGLRQIYYSMNVEVTDKGDVPEGYKVSRKEKRNFPLILESPSPNQTSLYFCASSDGQYGKLFFGSGTQLSVL.